One T cell receptor beta chain is described in this entry. This entry is derived from a study of CD8 T cells in Susac syndrome. V shed 1 base and J shed 1 base, with 9 bases lying between them. The length of the CDR3 is 15 residues. From germline, CDR1 is SGHDN and CDR2 FVKESK. CD8+ and CD4+ T cells circulating in blood were sequenced for TCR beta. Healthy donors constituted the controls, which were matched for age and sex. Random hexamers were used to reverse transcribe an amount of about 0.45 to 1 ug RNA. An immunoSEQ multiplex PCR generated amplified TCR beta CDR3 products spanning 54 Vbeta and 13 Jbeta. TCRdb ran MiXCR on the immunoSEQ multiplex PCR reads and lists one entry per CDR3 protein. Counted here are roughly 180,000 distinct CDR3 sequences, 90% to 95% occurring once; the ten biggest clones make up over 0.12%.

The chain recombines TRBV14 with TRBJ2-3; D may be TRBD1 (5 bases). Input material: CD4+ T cells from PBMCs. This clonotype was sampled from a human donor in good health. DNA of the CDR3: TGTGCCAGCAGCCAAGCCAGGGTGGGCACAGATACGCAGTATTTT. Protein sequence: CASSQARVGTDTQYF.